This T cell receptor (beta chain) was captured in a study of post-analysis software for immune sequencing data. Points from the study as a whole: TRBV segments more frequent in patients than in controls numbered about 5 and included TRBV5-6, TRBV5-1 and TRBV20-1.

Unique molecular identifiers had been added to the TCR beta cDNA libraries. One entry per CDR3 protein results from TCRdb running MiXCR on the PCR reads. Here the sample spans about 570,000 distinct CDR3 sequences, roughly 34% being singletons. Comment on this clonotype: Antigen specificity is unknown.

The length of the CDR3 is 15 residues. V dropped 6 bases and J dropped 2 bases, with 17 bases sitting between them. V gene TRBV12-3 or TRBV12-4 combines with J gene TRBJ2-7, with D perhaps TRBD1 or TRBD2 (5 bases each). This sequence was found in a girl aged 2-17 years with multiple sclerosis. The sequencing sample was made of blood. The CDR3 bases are TGTGCCAGCAGCCGCAGCCGGGGCCCCACCTACGAGCAGTACTTC. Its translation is CASSRSRGPTYEQYF.